This T cell receptor beta chain came from a study of brain T cells in children with intractable seizures. Notes on the study in general: Only CDR3 sequence similarity suggested viral specificity, without known HCMV serostatus.

Trimming took off 0 bases at V and 0 bases at J, with 14 bases between the two ends. Germline CDR1 SGHAT, CDR2 FQNNGV. The CDR3 sequence is 17 residues long. Worth noting for this clone: Its target is unknown.

Only in-frame clones appear in the TCRdb table, and some are missing; sequencing was by immunoSEQ multiplex PCR. Among more than 40,000 clones listed, 80% to 95% were seen once. Sequenced material: peripheral blood, taken at surgery. The chain recombines TRBV11-2 with TRBJ1-1; D remains ambiguous. This clonotype was sampled from a girl aged 2 to 9 with tuberous sclerosis and intractable seizures. The CDR3 loop is CASSLDETAHMNTEAFF. In nucleotides, the CDR3 is TGTGCCAGCAGCTTAGATGAAACAGCACACATGAACACTGAAGCTTTCTTT.